Sequencing of this T cell receptor (beta chain) was carried out in a study of blood T cell repertoires in COVID-19. On the study more broadly: The United States, Italy and Spain were the sources of the acute and convalescent COVID-19 samples.

Participants were aged about 18 to 90 years, lived in 24 US areas, and enrolled virtually. The V gene's germline CDR1 is SGHDT and CDR2 YYEEEE. J gave up 9 bases and V 0 bases, and 7 bases lay outside the gene matches. There are 15 residues in the CDR3. The data were produced by immunoSEQ multiplex PCR, yet TCRdb's version contains in-frame clones alone and is incomplete. This table has about 480,000 clones, more than 75% appearing once. Sequencing input: PBMCs or T cells enriched from blood (not recorded which). This sequence was found in a woman in her forties who had recovered from COVID-19. The J gene is TRBJ2-1, the V gene TRBV5-6; 9 bases agree with TRBD1. The CDR3 spells CASSLDIGTGSEQFF. CDR3 nucleotides: TGTGCCAGCAGCTTGGATATTGGGACAGGGAGTGAGCAGTTCTTC.